The 21 T cell receptor beta chains given below trace back to one sample, sequenced in a study of T cells in Graves' hyperthyroidism and ophthalmopathy (dated by TCRdb to the late 2010s). Preparation of the library involved multiplex PCR. Sequencing instrument: Illumina HiSeq 2000. The TCR beta CDR3 regions were amplified from the RNA transcripts. The first round of RT-PCR for the TCR CDR3 was performed with the HTBI primer set and the Qiagen OneStep RT-PCR kit. TCRdb itself trimmed the public reads at Q25 with fastp, ran MiXCR and retained productive beta chains. Duplicate CDR3 protein sequences are folded into a single record with the most common DNA and genes. A total of 300,000 to 450,000 distinct CDR3 sequences appear in this sample, around a quarter of them only once. The top ten constitute 73% of the sample. The sequencing input was blood. These receptor sequences come from a man aged 50-59 years with Graves' hyperthyroidism.

Only a few counts were recorded for this clonotype. V usage is TRBV3-1 and J usage is TRBJ2-2, with D possibly TRBD2 on 6 matching bases. Germline values: CDR1 LGHDT, CDR2 YNNKEL (reference sequence). The CDR3 extends over 13 amino acids. Deletions cut 5 bases from V and 6 bases from J, with 10 bases between. CDR3 region: CASSTTSAGELFF. DNA of the CDR3: TGTGCCAGCAGCACGACTAGTGCCGGGGAGCTGTTTTTT.

The table lists this clonotype with a few counts. The chain uses TRBV5-1 and TRBJ2-3; 10 bases fit TRBD2. V lost 4 bases, J lost 2 bases, and 4 bases stayed unmatched. Germline assignment: CDR1 SGHRS and CDR2 YFSETQ. CDR3 size: 15 residues. Written as DNA, the CDR3 is TGCGCCAGCAGCGGGACTAGCGAGACCACAGATACGCAGTATTTT. Its translation: CASSGTSETTDTQYF.

The J gene is TRBJ2-1, the V gene TRBV7-9; 8 bases agree with TRBD2. The trim removed 7 bases at V and 4 bases at J, leaving 9 bases unmatched. CDR3 length: 15 amino acids. Germline V gene sequence: CDR1 SEHNR, CDR2 FQNEAQ (reference sequence). The CDR3 loop is CASTPWSGGYNEQFF. Here the CDR3 DNA reads TGTGCCAGCACTCCGTGGAGCGGGGGTTACAATGAGCAGTTCTTC.

The V call is TRBV5-1, the J call TRBJ1-1, with D perhaps TRBD1 (6 bases). Trimming pared 4 bases from V and 0 bases from J, leaving 13 bases between. Germline V lookup: CDR1 SGHRS, CDR2 YFSETQ. This CDR3 is 15 amino acids long. The CDR3 reads CASSIGQSLNTEAFF. The CDR3 coding sequence is TGCGCCAGCAGCATCGGACAGTCCCTGAACACTGAAGCTTTCTTT.

This clonotype was counted only a few times. This chain links TRBV29-1 with TRBJ2-2; possibly TRBD1 for D (5 bases). V was shortened by 7 bases and J by 6 bases, with 9 bases between the two germline ends. The CDR3 totals 11 residues. Germline loops: CDR1 SQVTM, CDR2 ANQGSEA. The CDR3 reads CSDDRPGELFF. CDR3 coding DNA: TGCAGCGACGACAGACCCGGGGAGCTGTTTTTT.

There are many counts of this clonotype. The gene calls are TRBV7-8 and TRBJ2-7; TRBD1 is a possible D gene (5 bases). The CDR3 is 13 amino acids. V was pared by 5 bases and J by 2 bases, with 10 bases between. Germline V gene lookup returns CDR1 SGHVS and CDR2 FQNEAQ. The CDR3 here is CASSLDTTYEQYF. The DNA for the CDR3 is TGTGCCAGCAGCCTGGACACCACCTACGAGCAGTACTTC.

Only a few counts were recorded for this clonotype. The genes are TRBV27 and TRBJ2-1; either TRBD1 or TRBD2 may supply D (5 bases each). Germline V gives CDR1 MNHEY, CDR2 SMNVEV (reference sequence). The V gene lost 3 bases and the J gene lost 9 bases, with 15 bases spanning the gap. The CDR3 has 14 amino acids. Written as DNA, the CDR3 is TGTGCCAGCAGTTTTATGGAAGAGAGGGGTGAGCAGTTCTTC. Translation: CASSFMEERGEQFF.

This clonotype has only a few counts. The chain has TRBV4-1 and TRBJ1-2; the D is unclear. V gave up 4 bases and J gave up 5 bases, with 8 bases separating them. Germline V gene data show CDR1 as MGHRA and CDR2 as YSYEKL. The CDR3 has 12 amino acids. As DNA, the CDR3 is TGCGCCAGCAGCCCCGGCTTTTATGGCTACACCTTC. It specifies CASSPGFYGYTF.

The sample holds many counts of this clonotype. The chain has TRBV7-6 and TRBJ2-7, with TRBD1 identical over 7 bases. The CDR3 covers 14 residues. Per germline, CDR1 SGHVS and CDR2 FNYEAQ. The trim removed 5 bases at V and 0 bases at J, leaving 4 bases unmatched. CDR3 residues: CASSPRDSSYEQYF. The CDR3 region has the DNA TGTGCCAGCAGCCCCAGGGACAGCTCCTACGAGCAGTACTTC.

At least ten counts were recorded for this clonotype. The J gene is TRBJ2-1, the V gene TRBV27; D might be TRBD2 (6 bases). CDR1 is MNHEY, CDR2 SMNVEV, per germline (reference sequence). Trimming stripped 3 bases from V and 8 bases from J, with 14 bases between. This CDR3 has 14 residues. CDR3 protein: CASSLAGPRDEQFF. The CDR3 DNA reads TGTGCCAGCAGTTTGGCGGGGCCGCGGGATGAGCAGTTCTTC.

V usage is TRBV4-2 and J usage is TRBJ2-7; no definite D call. From germline, CDR1 is LGHNA and CDR2 YNFKEQ. The CDR3 consists of 14 residues. Trimming cost V 1 base and J 0 bases, with 7 bases left between them. CDR3 residues: CASSQASASYEQYF. Written as DNA, the CDR3 is TGTGCCAGCAGCCAAGCCTCAGCCTCCTACGAGCAGTACTTC.

Remarks on this clonotype: A read error is possible here, since a much larger clone lies one base away. The rearrangement uses TRBV7-8 and TRBJ1-1; tentative D call: TRBD1 (5 bases). CDR3 length: 14 amino acids. V lost 2 bases, J lost 5 bases, and 12 bases lay in between. CDR1 SGHVS and CDR2 FQNEAQ come from the germline V gene. The CDR3 nucleotides are TGTGCCAGCAGCTTATCCGGCGGGGGTACTGAAGCTTTCTTT. As protein: CASSLSGGGTEAFF.

The chain is built from TRBV20-1 and TRBJ2-5; tentative D call: TRBD2 (7 bases). Looked up from germline, CDR1 is DFQATT and CDR2 is SNEGSKA (reference sequence). This CDR3 is 14 amino acids long. V lost 7 bases to trimming and J lost 7 bases, with 22 bases between them. CDR3 bases: TGCAGTGTAGAGGGGCAGGGGAGGGGGGGGACCCAGTACTTC. This gives the protein CSVEGQGRGGTQYF.

This clonotype was seen ten or more times. The chain employs TRBV3-1 and TRBJ2-7; D is uncertain. The CDR3 covers 12 residues. The germline V gene encodes CDR1 LGHDT and CDR2 YNNKEL (reference sequence). With 1 base removed from V and 7 bases from J, the gap between germline ends came to 8 bases. CDR3 sequence: CASSQAGREQYF. The CDR3 DNA sequence: TGTGCCAGCAGCCAAGCAGGAAGGGAGCAGTACTTC.

The V and J genes are TRBV7-3 and TRBJ1-3, with D hard to call. CDR1 and CDR2 (germline): SGHTA, FQGTGA. This CDR3 region has 13 residues. V was cut by 5 bases and J by 2 bases, with 7 bases left in between. The CDR3 DNA reads as TGTGCCAGCAGCCTGGGAGCTGGAAACACCATATATTTT. It encodes CASSLGAGNTIYF.

This clonotype turned up a few times. The chain carries TRBV12-3 or TRBV12-4 and TRBJ1-5; no reliable D call. The germline V and J ends were trimmed by 2 bases and 3 bases, with 8 bases remaining between them. The CDR3 runs 14 residues. CDR3 DNA: TGTGCCAGCAGTTTAAGCGGAGTCAATCAGCCCCAGCATTTT. It yields the protein CASSLSGVNQPQHF.

There are a few counts of this clonotype. This rearrangement joins TRBV7-2 to TRBJ2-5; D ambiguous. V lost 1 base to trimming and J lost 3 bases, with 12 bases between them. The CDR3 is 15 amino acids. Germline CDR1 and CDR2: SGHTA and FQGNSA. The DNA of the CDR3 is TGTGCCAGCAGCTTAGGCTTCAGAAGAGAAGAGACCCAGTACTTC. Translated: CASSLGFRREETQYF. The entire variable domain, with the rest obtained from reference TRBV7-2 and TRBJ2-5, is as follows: GAGVSQSPSNKVTEKGKDVELRCDPISGHTALYWYRQSLGQGLEFLIYFQGNSAPDKSGLPSDRFSAERTGGSVSTLTIQRTQQEDSAVYLCASSLGFRREETQYFGPGTRLLVL.

The rearrangement joins TRBV12-3 or TRBV12-4 to TRBJ1-2; perhaps TRBD1 as D (5 bases). Trimming left V 7 bases short and J 2 bases short, with 20 bases between. The CDR3 covers 16 residues. The CDR3 protein is CASTLRGRTVNYGYTF. In nucleotides, the CDR3 is TGTGCCAGCACCCTGAGGGGCAGAACCGTCAACTATGGCTACACCTTC.

The chain uses TRBV19 and TRBJ2-1, with 7 bases aligning to TRBD2. The germline gives CDR1 LNHDA, CDR2 SQIVND (reference sequence). The CDR3 loop spans 16 amino acids. Trimming removed 1 base from V and 0 bases from J; junction bases left unmatched: 3. For the CDR3, the DNA is TGTGCCAGTAGTATAGGGACTAGTCCCTCCTACAATGAGCAGTTCTTC. Translation: CASSIGTSPSYNEQFF.

The chain is built from TRBV28 and TRBJ2-2; tentative D call: TRBD1 (5 bases). V lost 4 bases and J 1 base, leaving 16 bases between the germline ends. This CDR3 has 17 residues. Germline loops: CDR1 MDHEN, CDR2 SYDVKM. The CDR3: CASSSISDSRNTGELFF. Here the CDR3 DNA reads TGTGCCAGCAGTTCGATATCAGACAGCCGGAACACCGGGGAGCTGTTTTTT.

This clonotype was counted at least ten times. This sequence joins TRBV7-2 and TRBJ2-7; 7 nucleotides agree with TRBD2. The CDR3 is 16 residues long. Germline V gene sequence: CDR1 SGHTA, CDR2 FQGNSA. The V segment lost 0 bases and the J segment 2 bases; nucleotides outside the gene matches: 7. This CDR3 reads CASSLAGGRLTYEQYF. The CDR3 coding sequence is TGTGCCAGCAGCTTAGCTGGCGGGAGATTGACCTACGAGCAGTACTTC.